The clone carrying this TCR beta chain has ten or more counts. Its antigen is currently unknown. This entry is derived from a study of T cells in Graves' hyperthyroidism and ophthalmopathy. The study's findings and limits: A median roughly six months before onset, the model predicted ophthalmopathy. Clonotypes that were expanded in thyroid above 0.001 mostly appeared in blood too. A model built on 13 V-J features separated ophthalmopathy from stable hyperthyroidism.

The CDR3 has 12 amino acids. Trimming at V came to 4 bases and at J to 5 bases, leaving 0 bases not matched to a gene. TCR beta CDR3 regions were amplified from RNA transcripts. Using the HTBI primer set, a first-round RT-PCR was run on the TCR CDR3. TCRdb re-analysed the multiplex PCR reads in MiXCR, keeping a single row per CDR3 protein. In the table there are approximately 510,000 distinct CDR3 sequences, 40% to 50% of which are singletons. Patients showing uncontrolled infection, other autoimmune disease, pregnancy or lactation were ineligible. The chain employs TRBV12-3 or TRBV12-4 and TRBJ2-7; 9 nucleotides align to TRBD1. The sample consisted of peripheral blood or thyroid tissue (not recorded which). The source is an adult woman with Graves' disease, either hyperthyroidism or ophthalmopathy (not recorded which). CDR3 sequence reads: CASSWTGDEQYF. As DNA, the CDR3 is TGTGCCAGCAGTTGGACAGGGGACGAGCAGTACTTC.